A selection of T cell receptor beta chains follows, all from one sample in a study of T cells after yellow fever vaccination. TCRdb re-analysed the 5' RACE reads in MiXCR, keeping a single row per CDR3 protein. The sample carries approximately 260,000 distinct CDR3 sequences, approximately 13% recorded once. This specimen was CD4+ T cells sorted from PBMCs, taken 45 days after the yellow fever booster vaccination. The receptors were gathered from a man aged 30 to 39 who received the YFV17D yellow fever vaccine. Both conserved end residues are part of each CDR3. D genes are given only for firm matches.

d_call	v_call	j_call	cdr3_aa
.	TRBV15	TRBJ2-2	CANSLGSLGTGELFF
.	TRBV5-4	TRBJ2-3	CASSSGKTDTQYF
TRBD2	TRBV20-1	TRBJ2-1	CSGALAGTYNEQFF
.	TRBV12-3/TRBV12-4	TRBJ1-1	CASTPGYGEAFF
.	TRBV28	TRBJ2-7	CASRAWAEDYEQYF
TRBD2	TRBV5-1	TRBJ2-5	CASSLGASGYQETQYF
TRBD2	TRBV7-2	TRBJ2-1	CASSTGLAGVNEQFF
.	TRBV3-1	TRBJ2-7	CASSQERVGEQYF
TRBD2	TRBV5-1	TRBJ2-5	CASSPGPSGVQETQYF
.	TRBV7-2	TRBJ2-7	CASSLRQFYEQYF
.	TRBV5-6	TRBJ2-3	CASTRGGSADTQYF
TRBD1	TRBV12-3/TRBV12-4	TRBJ2-5	CASGRTGGAGETQYF
TRBD1	TRBV15	TRBJ2-5	CATSRAGGMRETQYF
.	TRBV7-8	TRBJ1-3	CASSLQISGNTIYF
TRBD1	TRBV12-3/TRBV12-4	TRBJ2-5	CASSFRDSQYF
.	TRBV20-1	TRBJ2-5	CSARDSRSQETQYF
TRBD2	TRBV9	TRBJ2-7	CASSVSGGGFHEQYF
.	TRBV7-2	TRBJ2-5	CASSPRVGAGETQYF
TRBD1	TRBV20-1	TRBJ2-7	CSAPDPGQIIYEQYF
.	TRBV4-3	TRBJ2-7	CASSPRTEAVSLEQYF
.	TRBV10-3	TRBJ2-3	CAISDSGFTDTQYF
TRBD2	TRBV11-2	TRBJ2-5	CASSLIGSTSGAAGTQYF
.	TRBV5-1	TRBJ1-1	CASSLAEGRSTEAFF
TRBD1	TRBV11-2	TRBJ2-1	CASSHGQGGYNEQFF
.	TRBV15	TRBJ1-1	CATSLFTNTEAFF
.	TRBV15	TRBJ2-3	CATSSRRGSDTQYF
TRBD2	TRBV5-1	TRBJ2-3	CASSSLLAGGTDTQYF
.	TRBV28	TRBJ2-7	CASKAYYEQYF
TRBD2	TRBV14	TRBJ2-1	CASSSLAGVWEQFF
.	TRBV7-9	TRBJ2-7	CASSLEQGFSYEQYF
TRBD1	TRBV6-5	TRBJ1-1	CASGYRGENTEAFF
.	TRBV23-1	TRBJ2-3	CASSQSGLRSEYF
.	TRBV24-1	TRBJ2-2	CATSRTPTGELFF
TRBD2	TRBV11-2	TRBJ2-2	CASSFLSGRRTGELFF
.	TRBV6-2/TRBV6-3	TRBJ1-5	CASSVRPLGGYQPQHF
TRBD2	TRBV10-3	TRBJ2-1	CAISESGTSGRSSYNEQFF
TRBD1	TRBV5-1	TRBJ2-3	CASSLRTGGGDTQYF
TRBD2	TRBV20-1	.	CSARPGLAGYNEQYF
.	TRBV12-3/TRBV12-4	TRBJ1-1	CASSKRSEALF
.	TRBV6-6	TRBJ2-5	CASSYSWETQYF
.	TRBV6-6	TRBJ2-5	CASSARGGGTQYF
TRBD2	TRBV12-3/TRBV12-4	TRBJ2-5	CASSFGTTSRGSQYF
TRBD1	TRBV16	TRBJ2-2	CASSQGQGRNTGELFF
.	TRBV7-7	TRBJ1-1	CASSLQVTFTEAFF